The following is a T cell receptor (beta chain) sequence with its context. The target antigen is unknown. The junction differs from germline at one of its ends, possibly a read error. These data originate in a study of identical twins' blood T cells. Regarding the study as a whole: Twin similarity might stem from environmental factors, not only genetics. Twins shared more top CDR3 clonotypes than unrelated donors did.

TCRdb re-called the 5' RACE reads through MiXCR, storing one row per CDR3 protein. The sample comprises roughly 340,000 distinct CDR3 sequences, roughly 27% of which are singletons, and roughly 5.5% rests with the top ten. Germline CDR1 and CDR2: KGHSH and LQKENI. The CDR3 totals 13 residues. The specimen was PBMCs. This chain connects TRBV18 to TRBJ1-1; D unclear. This sequence originates from a woman aged 18 to 49 in good health. The chain's CDR3 is CAGSPDQNTEAFF. The DNA of the CDR3 is TGTGCCGGCTCTCCGGACCAGAACACTGAAGCTTTCTTT.